The clone carrying this T cell receptor beta chain has at least ten counts. Its antigen remains unknown. The data are from a study of early T cells in non-severe SARS-CoV-2 infection. Looking at the study overall: Sequenced material consisted of bulk RNA (from unsorted whole blood), and chains were unpaired. Overall study results and limits: CD4 and private specificities were missed by VDJdb matching, which favored anti-spike CD8 responses.

Individual cDNA molecules were tagged with unique molecular identifiers. MiXCR, applied by TCRdb to the 5' RACE reads, yields one record per CDR3 protein. Of under 85,000 distinct CDR3 sequences listed, roughly 13% were seen once; the top ten hold about 1.1%. The CDR3 consists of 13 residues. Germline assignment: CDR1 SQVTM and CDR2 ANQGSEA. The V end was cut by 0 bases, the J end by 10 bases, with 13 bases between. The sample comprised whole blood. The sequence derives from an adult who was a healthcare worker with PCR-confirmed SARS-CoV-2 infection or an uninfected control (not recorded which). The rearrangement uses TRBV29-1 and TRBJ2-1; D may be TRBD1 (6 bases). The CDR3 reads CSVEDLGAWEQFF. CDR3 bases: TGCAGCGTTGAAGATTTGGGGGCATGGGAGCAGTTCTTC.